This TCR beta chain was sequenced for a study of a mutant IDH1 vaccine in newly diagnosed glioma. TCRdb's table, derived via immunoSEQ multiplex PCR, lists solely in-frame clones and lacks some. The data show 50,000 to 65,000 clones, with 65% to 85% seen just once and approximately 9.5% held by the top ten. The V end lost 5 bases, the J end lost 6 bases, and 19 bases lay between the germline ends. The CDR3 spans 15 residues. Germline V gene lookup returns CDR1 SGHTA and CDR2 FQGNSA. Indicated time point: week 11, during vaccination. Vaccine doses each comprised 300 ug of mutant IDH1 20-mer peptide, with topical imiquimod. Turning to this clone: Its antigen is still unknown.

The sequence was collected from a woman in her forties or fifties with glioma. The starting material was PBMCs, obtained from a glioma patient whose treatment included an IDH1 peptide vaccine. This sequence joins TRBV7-2 and TRBJ1-1; D is ambiguous. DNA for the CDR3: TGTGCCAGCAGCCAATCCGCTTCAAAAGAGGCTGAAGCTTTCTTT. The encoded protein is CASSQSASKEAEAFF.